This T cell receptor beta chain was identified during a study of Graves' ophthalmopathy and Graves' hyperthyroidism. Study in general: Untreated patients at initial diagnosis provided peripheral blood.

Germline V lookup: CDR1 ENHRY, CDR2 SYGVKD. V shed 7 bases and J shed 1 base, with 4 bases lying between them. CDR3 length equals 11 residues. This clonotype was seen many times. The target antigen is unknown. A duration under 3 months, NOSPECS ≥4, CAS ≥3 and moderate-to-severe activity characterized the donors with ophthalmopathy. As the template, RNA transcripts were used to amplify TCR beta CDR3 regions. HTBI primers were used in a first-round RT-PCR, which preceded a second-round multiplex PCR. TCRdb ran MiXCR on the multiplex PCR reads and lists one entry per CDR3 protein. The repertoire consists of around 400,000 distinct CDR3 sequences, with around 18% occurring once and the leading ten covering roughly 1.6%. Study findings and constraints: Its predictions of ophthalmopathy progression gave the model roughly 71% sensitivity and about 78% specificity.

The sequencing sample was made of peripheral blood. The J gene is TRBJ1-1, the V gene TRBV10-3; D unresolved. The clonotype originates from a woman aged 18-29 years with Graves' ophthalmopathy. CDR3 sequence (DNA): TGTGCCATCATTCAGAACACTGAAGCTTTCTTT. Translating gives CAIIQNTEAFF.